These T cell receptor beta chains were read from a single sample in a study of response to subunit inactivated influenza vaccine. MiXCR was run by TCRdb on the RT-PCR reads, yielding one entry per CDR3 protein. The sample consists of about 480,000 distinct CDR3 sequences, over 25% of them appearing once. The sequencing used CD4+ T cells sorted from PBMCs, collected 5 days after vaccination. These receptors came from a man in his fifties or sixties who received an inactivated influenza vaccine. The CDR3 runs from the conserved cysteine through the conserved F or W. A D gene is named only where the DNA matches it firmly. Only part of the rows carry a size: once, few, many, or a class if the clone is expanded.

abundance	d_gene	len	v_gene	j_gene	CDR3nt	CDR3aa
-	-	13	TRBV27	TRBJ2-2	TGTGCCACCCGGGGGCTCGACACCGGGGAGCTGTTTTTT	CATRGLDTGELFF
-	TRBD2	14	TRBV9	TRBJ2-7	TGTGCCAGCAGCGTAGGGCGGGAGCGGTACGAGCAGTACTTC	CASSVGRERYEQYF
-	TRBD1	15	TRBV12-3/TRBV12-4	TRBJ2-2	TGTGCCAGCAGTCCACAGGGGGTCAACACCGGGGAGCTGTTTTTT	CASSPQGVNTGELFF
-	-	14	TRBV5-6	TRBJ1-5	TGTGCCAGCAGCCTCGGACATACCCCTAGGCCCCAGCATTTT	CASSLGHTPRPQHF
few	TRBD1	16	TRBV15	TRBJ1-5	TGTGCCACCAGCAGAGCCGGGACAGTTAGCAATCAGCCCCAGCATTTT	CATSRAGTVSNQPQHF
few	TRBD1	14	TRBV5-1	TRBJ2-7	TGCGCCAGCAGCGCCGGGACAGGGGCCCACGAGCAGTACTTC	CASSAGTGAHEQYF
-	-	13	TRBV5-1	TRBJ2-7	TGCGCCAGCAGCCCTCGGACCGACTACGAGCAGTACTTC	CASSPRTDYEQYF
-	-	12	TRBV29-1	TRBJ1-1	TGCAGCGTTACAGGATGGAACACTGAAGCTTTCTTT	CSVTGWNTEAFF
few	-	13	TRBV12-3/TRBV12-4	TRBJ2-4	TGTGCCAGCAGTAAGGAGGCCAAAAACATTCAGTACTTC	CASSKEAKNIQYF
few	-	15	TRBV10-2	TRBJ2-3	TGCGCCAGCAGCGAGCACTCCACCGTCACAGATACGCAGTATTTT	CASSEHSTVTDTQYF
few	TRBD2	17	TRBV5-1	TRBJ2-1	TGCGCCAGCAGGTTCTCACGCTTGACTAGCGGGACAAATGAGCAGTTCTTC	CASRFSRLTSGTNEQFF
once	TRBD2	15	TRBV20-1	TRBJ2-5	TGCAGTGCTAGATCCGCGACTAGCAGCCAAGAGACCCAGTACTTC	CSARSATSSQETQYF
few	-	13	TRBV29-1	TRBJ2-6	TGCAGCGTTGGGGTTTCTGGGGCCAACGTCCTGACTTTC	CSVGVSGANVLTF
many	-	13	TRBV5-1	TRBJ2-5	TGCGCCAGCAGCCTGGGCCCCCAAGAGACCCAGTACTTC	CASSLGPQETQYF
-	TRBD2	18	TRBV27	TRBJ2-6	TGTGCCAGCGGACTAGCGGGAGGGTATGGCTCTGGGGCCAACGTCCTGACTTTC	CASGLAGGYGSGANVLTF
once	-	13	TRBV4-3	TRBJ2-3	TGCGCCAGCAGCCAGGGGGGTATGCCTACGCAGTATTTT	CASSQGGMPTQYF
-	-	12	TRBV27	TRBJ2-2	TGTGCCAGCAGCTTTCTCGTCGGGGAGCTGTTTTTT	CASSFLVGELFF
-	-	15	TRBV27	TRBJ2-6	TGTGCCAGCAGTGCCTGGACAGCCGGGGCCAACGTCCTGACTTTC	CASSAWTAGANVLTF
few	-	11	TRBV12-3/TRBV12-4	TRBJ2-3	TGTGCCAGCAGTTTATGGGGGACGCAGTATTTT	CASSLWGTQYF
-	TRBD1	13	TRBV11-2	TRBJ1-1	TGTGCCAGCAGCGTAACAGGGGTGACGGTGAATTTCTTT	CASSVTGVTVNFF
few	TRBD1	12	TRBV28	TRBJ1-1	TGTGCCAGCAGTCCCGACAGGGTTGAAGCTTTCTTT	CASSPDRVEAFF